This TCR beta chain was recorded in a study of beta chain features in type 1 diabetes. General study points: Within patients, naive, central memory and Treg TCRB repertoires seemed more similar than within healthy donors. Within each of all four CD4+ subsets, Type 1 diabetes patients had TCRB CDR3s that were moderately but significantly shorter. In patients and controls equally, PCR might favor templates that are shorter.

In total, each donor contributed a single heparinised blood draw that averaged about 100 mL. Germline V gene sequence: CDR1 SGHVS, CDR2 FQNEAQ. The CDR3 is 15 amino acids. The trim removed 5 bases at V and 3 bases at J, leaving 7 bases unmatched. All of the isolated RNA was reverse transcribed, so expressed TCRB transcripts were sequenced. Generated by immunoSEQ multiplex PCR, the TCRdb table keeps only in-frame clones and is missing some. The table lists about 160,000 clones, 9% of them singletons. A word on this clone: Its antigen remains unidentified.

The TCR was taken from a woman under 40 with type 1 diabetes. The specimen was central memory CD4+ T cells from blood. The rearrangement uses TRBV7-8 and TRBJ1-5, with 7 bases fitting TRBD1. CDR3: CASSIRTGLNQPQHF. The CDR3 DNA reads TGTGCCAGCAGCATACGGACAGGCCTCAATCAGCCCCAGCATTTT.